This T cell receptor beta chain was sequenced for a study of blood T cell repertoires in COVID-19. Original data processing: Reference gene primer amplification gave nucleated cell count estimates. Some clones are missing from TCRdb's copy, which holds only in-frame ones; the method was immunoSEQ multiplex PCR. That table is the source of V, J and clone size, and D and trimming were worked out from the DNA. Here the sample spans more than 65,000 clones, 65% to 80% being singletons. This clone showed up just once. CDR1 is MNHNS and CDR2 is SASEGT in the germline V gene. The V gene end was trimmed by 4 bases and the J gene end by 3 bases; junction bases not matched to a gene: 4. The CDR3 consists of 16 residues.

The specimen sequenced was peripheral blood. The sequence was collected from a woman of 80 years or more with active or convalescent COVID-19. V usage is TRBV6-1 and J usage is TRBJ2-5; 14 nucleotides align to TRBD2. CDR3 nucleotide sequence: TGTGCCAGCAGTGCTGTGACTAGCGGGGGGGAAGAGACCCAGTACTTC. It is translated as CASSAVTSGGEETQYF.